This TCR beta chain was captured by sequencing in a study of T cells in Graves' hyperthyroidism and ophthalmopathy. There were TCR beta CDR3 regions amplified from RNA transcripts. TCR CDR3 regions were first amplified by RT-PCR with HTBI primers. TCRdb used MiXCR to reprocess the multiplex PCR reads, holding one entry per CDR3 protein. The table includes about 400,000 distinct CDR3 sequences, around 15% detected once. Patients with ophthalmopathy all had a Clinical Activity Score of at least 3, a NOSPECS grade of at least 4 and duration under 3 months. Together with thyroid ultrasound, orbital computed tomography, serum thyroxine and TRAb, clinical symptoms were used for diagnoses. The germline gives CDR1 MNHEY, CDR2 SMNVEV (reference sequence). The length of the CDR3 is 15 residues. The junction had 4 bases not matched to a gene; V was cut back by 3 bases and J by 2 bases. This clonotype was seen repeatedly, ten times or more.

This clonotype was obtained from a woman aged 60-70 years with Graves' ophthalmopathy. The specimen sequenced was blood. The chain couples TRBV27 to TRBJ2-5; 9 bases map to TRBD2. CDR3 sequence: CASSFEAGGQETQYF. DNA of the CDR3: TGTGCCAGCAGTTTTGAAGCGGGAGGACAAGAGACCCAGTACTTC.